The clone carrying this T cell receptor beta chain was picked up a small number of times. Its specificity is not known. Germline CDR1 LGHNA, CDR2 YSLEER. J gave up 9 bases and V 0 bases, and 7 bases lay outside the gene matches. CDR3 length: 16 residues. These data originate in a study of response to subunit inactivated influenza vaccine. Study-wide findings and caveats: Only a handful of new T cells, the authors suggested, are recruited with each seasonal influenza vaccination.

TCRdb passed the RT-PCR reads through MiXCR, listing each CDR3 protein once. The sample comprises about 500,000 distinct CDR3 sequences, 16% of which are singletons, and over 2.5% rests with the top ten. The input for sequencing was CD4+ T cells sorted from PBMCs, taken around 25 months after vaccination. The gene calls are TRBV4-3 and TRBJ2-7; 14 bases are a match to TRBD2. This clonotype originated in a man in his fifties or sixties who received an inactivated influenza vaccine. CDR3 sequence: CASSQDTGTSGRWQYF. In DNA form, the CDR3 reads TGCGCCAGCAGCCAAGATACGGGGACTAGCGGGAGATGGCAGTACTTC.